The T cell receptor beta chain described here comes from a study of lymphopenia after photon versus proton radiotherapy. The method was immunoSEQ multiplex PCR; TCRdb's version includes in-frame clones alone and lacks a portion of them. The data contain 20,000 to 25,000 clones, approximately 90% of them singletons. Germline assignment: CDR1 MDHEN and CDR2 SYDVKM. The CDR3 sequence is 16 residues long. Trimming cost V 5 bases and J 10 bases; bases outside gene matches: 13. This sample comprised peripheral blood, obtained from a patient treated with proton-based radiotherapy. The V call is TRBV28, the J call TRBJ1-4, with 10 bases that match TRBD1. This sequence originates from a man aged 80 or over with esophageal cancer. Written as DNA, the CDR3 is TGTGCCAGCAGTAGCCGGATAGGGACAGGGGTAGTAAAACTGTTTTTT. Protein: CASSSRIGTGVVKLFF.